This TCR beta chain was recovered during a study of T cell repertoires in cytomegalovirus infection. At the level of the study: Indications of both CMV infection and matching HLA type were provided by public TCR beta signatures.

Note on this clonotype: What it binds is not known.

Using its own MiXCR run on the reads, TCRdb lists one record per CDR3 protein. The sample yields around 310,000 distinct CDR3 sequences, roughly 15% seen once. Trimming shortened V by 4 bases and J by 6 bases, and 15 bases separated the two germline ends. The CDR3 length is 14 residues. Study observations and caveats: HLA-C-restricted TCR beta clonotypes specific for CMV led the ex vivo response. Cumulated frequencies of public TCR beta families served to identify carriers of CMV plus the relevant HLA.

Sequences were obtained from PBMCs. The TCR comes from a human donor in good health (CMV status not recorded). Some clones in this sample may be carry-over from other donors' samples. The chain is built from TRBV12-3 or TRBV12-4 and TRBJ1-1, with D maybe TRBD1 (5 bases). The CDR3 loop reads CASSSSQASAEAFF. CDR3 in DNA: TGTGCCAGCAGTTCTTCACAGGCTTCCGCTGAAGCTTTCTTT.